This T cell receptor beta chain was profiled in a study of breast tumors, draining lymph nodes, adjacent tissues. TCRdb reprocessed the multiplex PCR reads with MiXCR, giving one entry per CDR3 protein. The table includes about 180,000 distinct CDR3 sequences, approximately 33% detected once. Germline V lookup: CDR1 DFQATT, CDR2 SNEGSKA (reference sequence). V was cut by 6 bases and J by 5 bases, with 19 bases left in between. CDR3 length equals 14 residues. Samples came from axillary lymph nodes draining the breast cancer. The chain uses TRBV20-1 and TRBJ1-1; possible D gene TRBD1, 6 bases. The sample taken for sequencing was axillary lymph node tissue. The sequence came from a female donor with breast cancer. Some clones in this sample may be carry-over from other donors' samples. Here the CDR3 reads CSALSGGAGTEAFF. The CDR3 region has the DNA TGCAGTGCCCTATCCGGGGGGGCTGGAACTGAAGCTTTCTTT.